The T cell receptor (beta chain) described here comes from a study of blood T cell repertoires in COVID-19. V lost 6 bases, J lost 4 bases, and 5 bases stayed unmatched. The CDR3 is 14 amino acids. The V gene's germline CDR1 is KGHSH and CDR2 LQKENI. Sequencing used immunoSEQ multiplex PCR; TCRdb keeps in-frame clones, though not all of them. The sample lists 150,000 to 200,000 clones, more than 70% occurring once. Sequencing was performed on peripheral blood. V is TRBV18 and J is TRBJ1-4, with TRBD1 matching over 7 bases. The sequence was obtained from a man aged 18 to 30 with active or convalescent COVID-19. The CDR3 sequence: CASSLQGINEKLFF. CDR3 nucleotides: TGTGCCAGCTCGCTACAGGGGATTAATGAAAAACTGTTTTTT.